Below, 20 T cell receptor beta chains from the same sample are listed, as sequenced in a study of blood T cell repertoires in COVID-19. Using immunoSEQ multiplex PCR, the repertoire was profiled, and TCRdb retains in-frame clones only, with some absent. The table records about 300,000 clones, more than 80% of them present only once. The sample consisted of peripheral blood. Receptor source: a man between 18 and 35 years old who had recovered from COVID-19.

This clone was counted once. The chain carries TRBV30 and TRBJ2-7; D is perhaps TRBD2 (5 bases). The CDR3 runs to 13 residues. V was trimmed by 2 bases and J by 2 bases, leaving 10 bases between them. CDR1 and CDR2 from the germline V gene are GTSNPN and SVGIG (reference sequence). This chain's CDR3 is CAWSSSSTYEQYF. CDR3 DNA: TGTGCCTGGAGTTCTAGCTCGACCTACGAGCAGTACTTC.

The chain joins TRBV2 to TRBJ2-1; 10 bases are a match to TRBD2. The CDR3 covers 15 residues. V trimming: 9 bases; J trimming: 0 bases; junction bases outside the gene matches: 5. The germline gives CDR1 SNHLY, CDR2 FYNNEI. CDR3 in amino acids: CARGLAGGSYNEQFF. The DNA of the CDR3 is TGTGCCAGGGGATTAGCGGGGGGCTCCTACAATGAGCAGTTCTTC.

The chain uses TRBV6-5 and TRBJ1-2; 8 bases map to TRBD1. Looked up from germline, CDR1 is MNHEY and CDR2 is SVGAGI. The CDR3 has 13 amino acids. The trim removed 2 bases at V and 7 bases at J, leaving 3 bases unmatched. The CDR3 region is CASSYTDRGGYTF. DNA for the CDR3: TGTGCCAGCAGTTACACAGACAGGGGTGGCTACACCTTC.

The chain links TRBV18 to TRBJ1-2; no clear D. Germline V gene lookup returns CDR1 KGHSH and CDR2 LQKENI. This CDR3 comprises 13 residues. Trimming cost V 2 bases and J 7 bases, with 11 bases left between them. The CDR3 spells CASSPDSSLGYTF. The CDR3 DNA is TGTGCCAGCTCACCAGACTCCTCCCTTGGCTACACCTTC.

This chain links TRBV6-5 with TRBJ2-2, with a weak D call TRBD2 (5 bases). The CDR3 is 15 amino acids. Trimming stripped 1 base from V and 5 bases from J, with 11 bases between. Germline V gene sequence: CDR1 MNHEY, CDR2 SVGAGI. The CDR3 loop is CASSYFAGVTGELFF. In DNA form, the CDR3 reads TGTGCCAGCAGTTACTTCGCCGGGGTGACCGGGGAGCTGTTTTTT.

The gene calls are TRBV6-1 and TRBJ1-1; the D gene is possibly TRBD1 (5 bases). Trimming stripped 1 base from V and 6 bases from J, with 15 bases between. This CDR3 has 15 residues. Germline loops: CDR1 MNHNS, CDR2 SASEGT. CDR3 loop: CASSEGVRVFAEAFF. As DNA, the CDR3 is TGTGCCAGCAGTGAAGGAGTCAGGGTATTCGCTGAAGCTTTCTTT.

The rearrangement uses TRBV10-3 and TRBJ2-5; D is perhaps TRBD1 (6 bases). This CDR3 has 14 amino acids. V was pared by 1 base and J by 2 bases, with 8 bases between. Germline CDR1 and CDR2: ENHRY and SYGVKD. CDR3 nucleotides: TGTGCCATCAGTGAGTTAGGACAGCAAGAGACCCAGTACTTC. Amino acid sequence: CAISELGQQETQYF.

The rearrangement links TRBV9 to TRBJ1-3, with D perhaps matching TRBD1 (5 bases). V lost 0 bases to trimming and J lost 1 base, with 11 bases between them. Germline assignment: CDR1 SGDLS and CDR2 YYNGEE. The CDR3 contains 16 residues. The CDR3, as DNA: TGTGCCAGCAGCGTAGCATGGGGCATTTCTGGAAACACCATATATTTT. Protein product: CASSVAWGISGNTIYF.

In regard to this clone: The sample has other DNA sequences that encode this CDR3 too. The chain employs TRBV12-3 or TRBV12-4 and TRBJ2-5; D call uncertain. CDR3 length: 11 amino acids. The ends were cut back, 3 bases at V and 4 bases at J, with 3 bases in the middle. CDR3 sequence (DNA): TGTGCCAGCAGTTTCGGAGAGACCCAGTACTTC. The encoded protein is CASSFGETQYF.

Turning to this clone: The same CDR3 can be traced to other DNA sequences in this sample. The chain carries TRBV30 and TRBJ1-5; 7 nucleotides line up with TRBD1. The CDR3 extends over 13 amino acids. Germline loops: CDR1 GTSNPN, CDR2 SVGIG (reference sequence). The V segment lost 2 bases and the J segment 5 bases; nucleotides outside the gene matches: 3. The CDR3 sequence is CAWSSQGDQPQHF. The CDR3 region has the DNA TGTGCCTGGAGTTCTCAGGGGGATCAGCCCCAGCATTTT.

J is TRBJ1-2 and V is TRBV10-3; 8 bases agree with TRBD1. CDR1 is ENHRY and CDR2 is SYGVKD in the germline V gene. The CDR3 totals 12 residues. J lost 6 bases, V lost 10 bases, and 7 bases had no gene match. The CDR3 DNA follows: TGTGCCACGCAGACACAGGGGGATGGCTACACCTTC. The encoded protein is CATQTQGDGYTF.

This clone was recorded only once. This rearrangement joins TRBV24-1 to TRBJ1-2; tentatively, D is TRBD1 (6 bases). Germline values: CDR1 KGHDR, CDR2 SFDVKD. V shed 4 bases and J shed 4 bases, with 12 bases lying between them. The CDR3 covers 14 residues. The CDR3 loop is CATSDSGQPYGYTF. Written as DNA, the CDR3 is TGTGCCACCAGTGACTCTGGACAGCCCTATGGCTACACCTTC.

The rearrangement links TRBV27 to TRBJ2-7; the D gene is possibly TRBD1 (6 bases). V shed 5 bases and J shed 2 bases, with 7 bases lying between them. Germline CDR1 reads MNHEY; CDR2 reads SMNVEV (reference sequence). This CDR3 region has 12 residues. CDR3 loop: CASSGDTYEQYF. Written as DNA, the CDR3 is TGTGCCAGCAGTGGGGACACCTACGAGCAGTACTTC.

This chain uses TRBV5-1 with TRBJ1-1; 7 nucleotides agree with TRBD1. J gave up 0 bases and V 2 bases, and 4 bases lay outside the gene matches. CDR1 is SGHRS and CDR2 is YFSETQ in the germline V gene. CDR3 length: 15 amino acids. Written as DNA, the CDR3 is TGCGCCAGCAGCTTAAACAGGGGCATGAACACTGAAGCTTTCTTT. As protein: CASSLNRGMNTEAFF. Full variable domain (remainder filled in from reference TRBV5-1 and TRBJ1-1): KAGVTQTPRYLIKTRGQQVTLSCSPISGHRSVSWYQQTPGQGLQFLFEYFSETQRNKGNFPGRFSGRQFSNSRSEMNVSTLELGDSALYLCASSLNRGMNTEAFFGQGTRLTVV.

The chain recombines TRBV7-9 with TRBJ2-1; D may be TRBD2 (6 bases). This CDR3 spans 12 amino acids. V lost 4 bases and J 6 bases, leaving 7 bases between the germline ends. Per the germline V gene, CDR1 is SEHNR and CDR2 is FQNEAQ (reference sequence). The CDR3 nucleotides are TGTGCCAGCAGCTGGGGGGTCAATGAGCAGTTCTTC. The encoded protein is CASSWGVNEQFF. The variable domain in full, completed from reference TRBV7-9 and TRBJ2-1, reads DTGVSQNPRHKITKRGQNVTFRCDPISEHNRLYWYRQTLGQGPEFLTYFQNEAQLEKSRLLSDRFSAERPKGSFSTLEIQRTEQGDSAMYLCASSWGVNEQFFGPGTRLTVL.

The chain carries TRBV5-4 and TRBJ2-7; maybe TRBD2 (6 bases). V was clipped by 1 base and J by 4 bases, with 12 bases between them. CDR3 length: 14 residues. The germline V gene has CDR1 SGHNT and CDR2 YYREEE (reference sequence). CDR3 sequence: CASSLPAGRYEQYF. Written as DNA, the CDR3 is TGTGCCAGCAGCTTGCCAGCGGGCAGGTACGAGCAGTACTTC. Based on the CDR3 plus reference TRBV5-4 and TRBJ2-7, the full variable domain is ETGVTQSPTHLIKTRGQQVTLRCSSQSGHNTVSWYQQALGQGPQFIFQYYREEENGRGNFPPRFSGLQFPNYSSELNVNALELDDSALYLCASSLPAGRYEQYFGPGTRLTVT.

V gene TRBV9 combines with J gene TRBJ2-7; D is perhaps TRBD1 (5 bases). The V gene's germline CDR1 is SGDLS and CDR2 YYNGEE. The germline V and J ends were trimmed by 1 base and 1 base, with 12 bases remaining between them. The CDR3 consists of 15 residues. Written as DNA, the CDR3 is TGTGCCAGCAGCGTATACGACAGTTCATCCTACGAGCAGTACTTC. Protein: CASSVYDSSSYEQYF.

This clone has just one count. The chain is built from TRBV2 and TRBJ2-7; D remains unclear. The V end lost 4 bases, the J end lost 9 bases, and 19 bases lay between the germline ends. Germline V gene sequence: CDR1 SNHLY, CDR2 FYNNEI. The CDR3 has 14 amino acids. The CDR3: CASSGSNLNHGQYF. CDR3 nucleotide sequence: TGTGCCAGCAGTGGATCTAATTTAAACCACGGGCAGTACTTC.

CDR3 coding DNA: TGTGCCAGCAGCTTAGCCACAGAGGGTGGTCAGCCCCAGCATTTT. This encodes CASSLATEGGQPQHF. The chain has TRBV7-8 and TRBJ1-5; D gene unclear. CDR1 is SGHVS and CDR2 is FQNEAQ in the germline V gene. The CDR3 has 15 residues. V dropped 0 bases and J dropped 6 bases, with 12 bases sitting between them.

Only a few counts were recorded for this clone. This chain connects TRBV7-2 to TRBJ1-3; D might be TRBD1 (6 bases). Trimming pared 6 bases from V and 4 bases from J, leaving 10 bases between. Germline V lookup: CDR1 SGHTA, CDR2 FQGNSA. The CDR3 covers 13 residues. CDR3 coding DNA: TGTGCCAGCAGACCGACAGGAGGAAACACCATATATTTT. Amino acid sequence: CASRPTGGNTIYF.